This T cell receptor (beta chain) was profiled in a study of cytomegalovirus exposure and HLA in healthy donors listed by TCRdb under 2017. At the level of the whole study: In an earlier analysis of approximately 500 of the donors, under 300 Gb of sequence data and 100 million or so unique TCR beta sequences from 180 million or so T cells were reported. Among some 400 genotyped donors of the cohort, an average of around 240,000 unique TCR beta nucleotide sequences was sequenced per donor, of which approximately 19% were non-productive. The later analysis used no new phenotypic data to find candidate immune exposures, relying instead on TCR beta sequences and their occurrence across donors. In a later genetic analysis, genome-wide SNP genotypes for about three fifths of the 666 donors were used, and that subset was treated as a discovery cohort. Every repertoire in the discovery cohort had been generated on one and the same sequencing platform. Among the approximately 420 genotyped donors, approximately 76% belonged to the genetic ancestry cluster associated with self-reported Caucasian donors. In an earlier analysis of 500 to 650 of the donors, high-throughput TCR beta sequencing was used to judge whether each TCR beta V gene segment behaved as functional or pseudogenic. To predict cytomegalovirus infection status, the study combined high-throughput TCR immunosequencing, statistical association of individual TCRs with disease status, and machine learning. Roughly five DR-DQ haplotypes were handled as single units for association and clustering, since linkage in the cohort was strong. In a later analysis, previously published TCR beta repertoires from 666 donors were re-analyzed and high-resolution HLA genotyping was added so that TCR occurrence patterns could be studied. The number of donors typed differed by locus, with 629-630 for A, B, C, DRB1 and DQB1, around 520 for DQA1, about 610 for DPA1, and some 440 for DPB1. Donor age, sex, ethnicity and CMV serostatus were collected together with the repertoire data. Class I and class II HLA loci were covered by the typing at four-digit resolution. Using immunosequencing, the study profiled T cell repertoires from 666 subjects and related those repertoires to cytomegalovirus serostatus. A separate validation cohort of 100 to 150 different subjects was used in addition to the 666-subject first cohort. An early release covering 550 to 650 HLA-typed donors comprised roughly 300 gigabases of sequencing data and approximately 80 million unique TCR sequences. The study aimed to test whether cataloging public T cell receptors could reveal signatures of past pathogen exposure. Study-wide conclusions, independent of this receptor: Sequencing depth was assumed to be roughly uniform across donors in the presence/absence analyses, though that assumption may not hold. According to the authors, the approach could potentially be generalized to other disease states and immunological phenotypes. The only immune exposure information available for the cohort was CMV serostatus. In a later analysis, the rate of TCR association differed among HLA loci, with DRB1 alleles having the most associated TCRs and HLA-C alleles having the fewest. Most CMV-associated TCR beta chains appeared to be HLA-restricted in a later analysis, and the HLA associations seemed to be driven largely by CMV exposure. Correlated functional status among segregating V segments might reflect linkage disequilibrium, but an unknown experimental factor could not be ruled out. In vitro tests confirmed that a few of the cytomegalovirus-associated TCR beta chains recognize cytomegalovirus antigens. This cohort had only TCR beta chains sequenced, and the lack of alpha or paired-chain data limited which features could be detected. The study gave a list of about 170 TCR beta chains associated with cytomegalovirus. Compared with the approximately 600-donor mean, donors in an Asian-associated ancestry cluster had fewer N-insertions in productive TCRs, according to a later genetic analysis. At a false discovery rate of 0.05, a later analysis linked under 20,000 TCR beta sequences to specific HLA alleles. When HLA alleles, especially DR and DQ, strongly co-occurred, TCR associations were difficult to assign to individual alleles. A cluster of highly shared sequence variants was judged likely to represent a technical artifact of the sequencing pipeline. Compared with equally common non-associated chains, HLA-associated TCR beta chains in a later analysis were more clonally expanded and had lower generation probabilities. Because HLA typing was unavailable for some donors at each locus, only the typed subset was used in association tests. Across donors, most TCR sequences were observed very rarely, whereas some public TCRs were present in many individuals. A further reported finding was that TCR beta sequences accurately predicted the HLA-A and HLA-B alleles for most subjects in the first cohort. Because counts were too low, roughly 17 rarely observed V segments, including chromosome 9 orphons, were left out of the earlier analysis of over 550 of the donors. An association between a missense DCLRE1C variant and V-gene and J-gene trimming of TCR beta chains was found in a later genetic analysis and replicated in an independent cohort. In an earlier analysis of some 640 of the donors, most TCR beta V segments were observed in productive rearrangements about 87% or about 30% of the time, broadly matching IMGT annotations. Some IMGT-functional V segments, including TRBV6-2 and TRBV6-3, could not be told apart with the 87-base-pair reads, so those segments were excluded. In a later analysis, several top co-occurrence clusters were reported to appear linked to parvovirus B19, influenza, CMV and Epstein-Barr virus. Cytomegalovirus status was reported to be diagnosed by the classifier with high specificity and sensitivity in both the original and validation cohorts.

Library construction relied on the immunoSEQ multiplex PCR assay. For the multiplex PCR, a mixture combining 60 forward primers for TCR Vbeta segments and 13 reverse primers for TCR Jbeta segments was used. Amplification of the CDR3 region of rearranged TCR beta genes was performed with a multiplex PCR assay on genomic DNA. Amplified TCR beta libraries were sequenced as 87-base-pair reads on the Illumina HiSeq System. The source study handled its data this way. A later analysis counted about 80 million unique TCR beta chains across the 600 to 850 repertoires, and 10 million to 11 million of these chains were shared by at least two donors. To remove PCR and sequencing errors, raw reads were error-corrected and collapsed into unique sequences using a nearest-neighbor algorithm that merged closely related sequences. Alignment of CDR3 sequences to IMGT reference sequences was used to assign V, D and J gene segments. For a sequence to be retained, a match of at least six nucleotides was required to both a V gene segment and a J gene segment. A rearrangement counted as productive if the CDR3 had no stop codons and remained in frame with V and J, and every other rearrangement counted as non-productive. CDR3 was defined according to IMGT convention as the region running from the second conserved V-encoded cysteine to the conserved J-encoded phenylalanine. In an earlier analysis of more than 550 of the donors, sequences lacking an unambiguous match to a single V gene segment were excluded. In an earlier analysis of some 590 of the donors, a V segment was called functional when productive rearrangements were above 56.7%, and segregating when the standard deviation between donors exceeded 5%. To diagnose cytomegalovirus status from the catalog of TCR beta chain sequences, a statistical classification framework was built. In a later analysis, V and J genes were assigned by comparing TCR nucleotide sequences against IMGT/GENE-DB human TR gene sequences. The TCRdist pipeline was used in a later analysis to assign CDR3 sequences and most-parsimonious VDJ recombination scenarios. A later analysis defined each TCR beta chain by its CDR3 amino acid sequence plus V-gene family, and excluded reads lacking a unique V-gene family. In a later analysis, nearly 600 highly shared, low-generation-probability nucleotide sequences were removed to address suspected cross-contamination and a sequencing artifact. In a later analysis, a clonal expansion index for each public chain was calculated from normalized within-repertoire ranks of inferred template counts. A later analysis computed generation probabilities with a VDJ recombination model fitted to out-of-frame rearrangements, and checked the results against IGoR. A later analysis scored TCR-TCR, TCR-HLA and TCR-CMV co-occurrence with hypergeometric tests, applying a repertoire-size bias correction to TCR pairs. A later analysis estimated false discovery rates by permuting HLA or CMV assignments 20 times. In a later analysis, co-occurring TCRs were grouped with DBSCAN, and TCRdist sequence similarity was added when clustering was performed within HLA-allele-positive subsets. For co-occurrence clustering, repertoires with fewer than 30,000 or more than 120,000 public chains were excluded, along with roughly 5 repertoires with anomalous nucleotide sharing. Drawn from immuneACCESS, this table holds only the in-frame rearrangements with V and J called that TCRdb kept. Clones are partly lost; checked studies trace under half to an unresolved V gene and leave the rest unexplained. V and J calls and clone size come straight from that table; D and trimming were deduced from the DNA. This sample has approximately 130,000 clones in its table, and 75% to 85% of those were observed once. The top ten hold about 1.7% of the sample.

As encoded in the germline V gene, CDR1 is SGHRS while CDR2 is YFSETQ. V loses 3 bases at its end and J loses 2 bases; junction bases beyond the gene matches: 5. The CDR3 measures 15 amino acids from cysteine to phenylalanine. Just CDR3 DNA is preserved here, 45 bases in frame from base 1. The cohort consisted of hundreds of healthy bone marrow donors. All cohort members were sampled while nominally healthy, although unrecorded immune exposures were likely present. The donor was CMV seropositive and belonged to the group of about 290 seropositive cohort members. Every donor gave a peripheral blood sample, and the peripheral blood mononuclear cells from that sample were used for TCR beta sequencing. The Qiagen DNeasy Blood Extraction Kit was used to extract genomic DNA from the blood cell samples. Concerning this clone itself: What this receptor recognizes is not known. The record has no base qualities; no much larger clone is one base away.

This TCR was sampled from a female donor in good health and CMV-seropositive. The sample comprised PBMCs. The rearranged chain carries TRBV5-1 and TRBJ2-1, and 7 junction bases match TRBD2. This receptor carries the CDR3 CASSSSGVTYNEQFF. The DNA reads TGCGCCAGCAGCTCTAGCGGAGTGACCTACAATGAGCAGTTCTTC.